The subject of this entry is one TCR beta chain. Its specific antigen is unknown. No base quality information exists; no much larger clone differs at one position. The CDR1 and CDR2 encoded by the germline V gene are LGHNA and YSLEER. The junction shows trimming of 0 bases on V and 7 bases on J, and the gene matches do not reach 8 bases of it. Counted from cysteine to phenylalanine, this CDR3 has 15 amino acids. Only the CDR3 region is kept as DNA, spanning 45 bases read in frame from base 1. The time point label for this specimen denotes: about 28 days (+/-7) after the second vaccine dose. The treatment or condition label on this specimen signifies: meningococcal conjugate vaccine given as trial control. Vaccinee samples were obtained from the UK trials COV001 and COV002, which included a single-blind randomized controlled phase 2/3 trial of AZD1222 (ChAdOx1 nCoV-19) in healthy adults. Trial participant PBMC samples were collected at day 0 and day 28 after the second dose for TCRbeta chain sequencing.

These data are taken from a study of T cell responses to AZD1222 COVID-19 vaccine (dated by TCRdb to the early 2020s). General notes on the study: TCR sequencing covered some 240 trial participants: some 210 given two doses of AZD1222 and 26 given two doses of MenACWY control vaccine. Trial participants were enrolled by age into 18-55, 56-69 and 70-plus year subgroups, with roughly 160, 29 and 62 TCR-sequenced participants respectively.

The paper's findings and limits, for the study overall: Reportedly, close to half of the unique spike-specific TCRs recognized epitopes lying outside the regions that are mutated in the B.1.351 and B.1.1.7 variants. Participants were mostly white British, with more females than males. The authors suggested clonal diversity may have been underestimated. In the small 56-69-year group, the increase in depth fell short of significance, most likely because of low power. Spike-specific TCR breadth and depth rose significantly after two AZD1222 doses compared with day 0 and with MenACWY recipients. Only five to seven AZD1222 recipients were SARS-CoV-2 seropositive at baseline, limiting conclusions about previously exposed vaccinees. No day 14 peak-response samples were available, so repertoires were characterized only after the peak T cell response. Vaccine-associated CD4 TCRs spanned the whole spike protein, with dominant responses in regions 160-218 and 743-854.

The CDR3 regions of human TCRbeta chains were subjected to immunosequencing. Concerning the study's data processing: TCRs in the repertoires were compared against a reference library of SARS-CoV-2-specific TCRs that had been generated with the MIRA antigen-specificity platform. Breadth meant the fraction of unique TCRs that were SARS-CoV-2-associated, whereas depth meant the fraction of total T cells that were SARS-CoV-2-associated. Using the MIRA data, every spike-specific TCR was mapped to the spike region that the TCR reacted to and assigned to either a CD4 or a CD8 class. Log10-transformed breadth and depth values were compared by one-way ANOVA with Sidak's multiple comparisons tests. TCRdb took this table from immuneACCESS and kept in-frame rearrangements with V and J called. Such tables lack part of the clones; where checked against another copy, unresolved V genes explain under half of the gap, and the rest is unexplained. V, J and clone size derive from that table, while D and trimming were established from the DNA sequence. The sample yields about 210,000 clones; around 94% were counted once. The ten largest clonotypes hold approximately 1.5% of the sample.

This receptor was taken from an adult who received the MenACWY meningococcal vaccine as a control. Sequencing used peripheral blood, obtained 28 days after the second dose of the MenACWY control vaccine. The rearranged chain carries TRBV4-3 and TRBJ1-2; 7 central bases correspond to TRBD1. CDR3 region: CASSQEAQGGRGYTF. In nucleotides, the sequence is TGCGCCAGCAGCCAAGAAGCCCAGGGGGGACGTGGCTACACCTTC.